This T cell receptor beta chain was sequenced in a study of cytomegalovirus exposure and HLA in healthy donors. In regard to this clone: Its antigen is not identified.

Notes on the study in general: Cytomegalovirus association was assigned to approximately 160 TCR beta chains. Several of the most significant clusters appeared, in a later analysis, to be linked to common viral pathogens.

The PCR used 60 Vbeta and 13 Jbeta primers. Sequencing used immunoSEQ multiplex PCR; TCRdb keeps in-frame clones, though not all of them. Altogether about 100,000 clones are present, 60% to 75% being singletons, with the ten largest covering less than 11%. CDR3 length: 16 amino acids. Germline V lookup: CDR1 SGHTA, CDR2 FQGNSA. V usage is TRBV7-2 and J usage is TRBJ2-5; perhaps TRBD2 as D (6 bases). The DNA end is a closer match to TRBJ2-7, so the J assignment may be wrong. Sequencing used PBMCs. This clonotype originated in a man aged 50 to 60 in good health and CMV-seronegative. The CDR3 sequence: CASSGPGLAANYEQYF. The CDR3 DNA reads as TGTGCCAGCAGCGGCCCGGGACTCGCCGCGAACTACGAGCAGTACTTC.